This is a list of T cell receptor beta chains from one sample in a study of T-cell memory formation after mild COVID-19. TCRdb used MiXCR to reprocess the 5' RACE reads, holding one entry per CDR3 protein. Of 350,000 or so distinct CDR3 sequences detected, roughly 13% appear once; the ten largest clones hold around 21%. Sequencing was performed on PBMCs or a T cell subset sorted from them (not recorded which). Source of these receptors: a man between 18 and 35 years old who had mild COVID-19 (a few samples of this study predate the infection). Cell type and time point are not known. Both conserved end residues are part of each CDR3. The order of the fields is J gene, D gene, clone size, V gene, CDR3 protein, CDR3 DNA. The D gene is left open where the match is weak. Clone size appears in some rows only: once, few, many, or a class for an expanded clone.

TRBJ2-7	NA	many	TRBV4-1	CASSQEEGARNEQYF	TGCGCCAGCAGCCAAGAGGAGGGGGCGAGGAACGAGCAGTACTTC
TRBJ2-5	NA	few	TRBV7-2	CASSSPFMTVKETQYF	TGTGCCAGCAGCTCTCCATTTATGACGGTTAAAGAGACCCAGTACTTC
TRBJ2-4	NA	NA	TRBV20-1	CSARWPAKNIQYF	TGCAGTGCTAGATGGCCGGCCAAAAACATTCAGTACTTC
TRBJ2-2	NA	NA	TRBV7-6	CASSFTGFGNTGELFF	TGTGCCAGCAGCTTTACAGGATTCGGCAACACCGGGGAGCTGTTTTTT
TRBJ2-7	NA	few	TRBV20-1	CSASGGSGAYEQYF	TGCAGTGCTAGTGGCGGCTCGGGGGCCTACGAGCAGTACTTC
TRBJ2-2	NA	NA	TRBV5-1	CASSFVDYTGELFF	TGCGCCAGCAGCTTTGTCGACTACACCGGGGAGCTGTTTTTT
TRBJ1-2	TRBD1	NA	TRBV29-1	CSVGTGSYGYTF	TGCAGCGTTGGGACAGGTTCCTATGGCTACACCTTC
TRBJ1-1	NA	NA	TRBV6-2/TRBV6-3	CASSYYRDTEAFF	TGTGCCAGCAGTTACTACAGAGACACTGAAGCTTTCTTT
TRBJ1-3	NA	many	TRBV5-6	CASSLMGNTIYF	TGTGCCAGCAGCTTGATGGGGAACACCATATATTTT
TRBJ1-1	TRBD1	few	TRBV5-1	CASSEDQGARAFF	TGCGCCAGCAGCGAGGATCAGGGGGCGAGAGCTTTCTTT
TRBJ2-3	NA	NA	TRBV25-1	CASSEWGGPTDTQYF	TGTGCCAGCAGTGAATGGGGCGGCCCCACAGATACGCAGTATTTT
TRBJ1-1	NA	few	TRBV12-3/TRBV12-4	CASSLALRDTEAFF	TGTGCCAGCAGTTTAGCGCTTAGGGACACTGAAGCTTTCTTT
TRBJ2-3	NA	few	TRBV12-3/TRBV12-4	CASSSQPGGYTDTQYF	TGTGCCAGCAGCTCCCAACCTGGGGGTTACACAGATACGCAGTATTTT
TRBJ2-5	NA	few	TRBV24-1	CATSVGQDQETQYF	TGTGCCACCAGTGTTGGGCAGGACCAAGAGACCCAGTACTTC
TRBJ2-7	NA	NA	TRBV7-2	CASSFGLGSSYEQYF	TGTGCCAGCAGCTTCGGACTGGGAAGCTCCTACGAGCAGTACTTC